This T cell receptor beta chain was sequenced in a study of T cell responses to AZD1222 COVID-19 vaccine. Overall study findings and caveats: Clonal diversity was possibly underestimated; the donors were predominantly white British and more often female. Nearly half of the spike-specific TCRs reportedly recognize variant regions that carry no mutations. Among AZD1222 vaccinees, only 5 or 6 were seropositive at baseline.

In regard to this clone: Its antigen is not known.

Pooling was applied to second doses at about 4 or about 12 weeks. This table comes from immunoSEQ multiplex PCR, and its TCRdb copy is limited to in-frame clones, with some not included. In the table there are about 140,000 clones, roughly 91% of which are singletons. The receptor was isolated from an adult who received the AZD1222 COVID-19 vaccine. The sample in question was peripheral blood, obtained 28 days after the second AZD1222 dose.

The CDR3 loop reads CASSPPGQVLQETQYF. The CDR3 bases are TGTGCCAGCTCACCCCCGGGACAGGTACTTCAAGAGACCCAGTACTTC. The chain uses TRBV18 and TRBJ2-5; 8 bases line up with TRBD1. CDR1 is KGHSH and CDR2 is LQKENI in the germline V gene. This CDR3 contains 16 residues. J gave up 2 bases and V 3 bases, and 8 bases lay outside the gene matches.